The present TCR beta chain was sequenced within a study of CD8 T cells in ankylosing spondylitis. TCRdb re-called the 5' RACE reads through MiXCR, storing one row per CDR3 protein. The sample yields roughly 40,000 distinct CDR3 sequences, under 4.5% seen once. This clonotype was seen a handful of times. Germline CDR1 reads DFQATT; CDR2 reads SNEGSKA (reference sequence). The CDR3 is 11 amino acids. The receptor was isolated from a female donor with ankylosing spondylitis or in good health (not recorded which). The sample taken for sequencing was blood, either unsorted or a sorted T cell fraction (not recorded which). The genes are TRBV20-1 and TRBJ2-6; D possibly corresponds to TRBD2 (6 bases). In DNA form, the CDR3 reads TGCAGGGGCCGGGGGTGGAACGTCCTGACTTTC. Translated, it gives CRGRGWNVLTF.